This entry describes one T cell receptor (beta chain). Its antigen is as yet unknown. Profiling relied on immunoSEQ multiplex PCR, and the TCRdb table lists in-frame clones only, not all of them. The table includes about 93,000 clones, 75% to 90% detected once. This entry is derived from a study of T cell responses to AZD1222 COVID-19 vaccine. Study background: Combined were second doses at about 4 or about 12 weeks. The study's findings and limits: A reported finding is that nearly half of spike-specific TCRs target unmutated variant regions. The donor group comprised mostly white British people and more females; the analysis possibly underestimated clonal diversity. The study sampled repertoires only after the peak T cell response.

The CDR3 consists of 13 residues. Germline values: CDR1 KGHDR, CDR2 SFDVKD. With 2 bases removed from V and 8 bases from J, the gap between germline ends came to 9 bases. The TCR sequence derives from an adult in good health. The chain recombines TRBV24-1 with TRBJ2-1; D ambiguous. The specimen comprised peripheral blood, sampled on day 0 of AZD1222 vaccination. This CDR3 is CATSDSARYEQFF. In nucleotides, the CDR3 is TGTGCCACCAGTGATTCCGCTAGGTATGAGCAGTTCTTC.